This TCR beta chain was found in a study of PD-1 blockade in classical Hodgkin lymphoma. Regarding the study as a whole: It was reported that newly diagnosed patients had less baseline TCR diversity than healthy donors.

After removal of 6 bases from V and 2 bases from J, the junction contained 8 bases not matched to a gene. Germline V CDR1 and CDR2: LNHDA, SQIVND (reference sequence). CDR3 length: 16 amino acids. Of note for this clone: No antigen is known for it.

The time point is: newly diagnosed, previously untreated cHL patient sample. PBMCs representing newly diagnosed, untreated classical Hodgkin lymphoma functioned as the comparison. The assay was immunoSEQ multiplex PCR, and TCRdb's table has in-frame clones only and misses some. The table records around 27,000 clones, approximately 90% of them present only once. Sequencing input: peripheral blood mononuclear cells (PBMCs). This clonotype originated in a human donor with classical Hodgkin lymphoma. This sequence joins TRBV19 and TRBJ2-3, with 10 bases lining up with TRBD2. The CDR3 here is CASRYSGRFATDTQYF. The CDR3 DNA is TGTGCCAGTAGATATAGCGGGAGGTTCGCCACAGATACGCAGTATTTT. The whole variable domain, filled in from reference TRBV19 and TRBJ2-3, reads DGGITQSPKYLFRKEGQNVTLSCEQNLNHDAMYWYRQDPGQGLRLIYYSQIVNDFQKGDIAEGYSVSREKKESFPLTVTSAQKNPTAFYLCASRYSGRFATDTQYFGPGTRLTVL.